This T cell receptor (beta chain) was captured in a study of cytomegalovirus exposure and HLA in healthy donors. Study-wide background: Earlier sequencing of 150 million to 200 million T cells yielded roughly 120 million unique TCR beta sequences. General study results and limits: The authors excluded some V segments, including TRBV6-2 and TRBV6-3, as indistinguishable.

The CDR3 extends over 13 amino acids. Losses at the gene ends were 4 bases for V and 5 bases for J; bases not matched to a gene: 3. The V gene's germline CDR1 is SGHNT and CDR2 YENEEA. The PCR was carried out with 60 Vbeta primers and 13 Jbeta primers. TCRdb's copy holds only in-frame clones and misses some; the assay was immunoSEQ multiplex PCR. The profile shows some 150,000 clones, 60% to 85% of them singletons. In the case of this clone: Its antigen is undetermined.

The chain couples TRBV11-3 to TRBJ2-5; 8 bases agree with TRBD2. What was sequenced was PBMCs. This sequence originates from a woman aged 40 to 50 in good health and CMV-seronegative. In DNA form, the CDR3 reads TGTGCCAGCAGCTCCACTAGCGGCGAGACCCAGTACTTC. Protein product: CASSSTSGETQYF.